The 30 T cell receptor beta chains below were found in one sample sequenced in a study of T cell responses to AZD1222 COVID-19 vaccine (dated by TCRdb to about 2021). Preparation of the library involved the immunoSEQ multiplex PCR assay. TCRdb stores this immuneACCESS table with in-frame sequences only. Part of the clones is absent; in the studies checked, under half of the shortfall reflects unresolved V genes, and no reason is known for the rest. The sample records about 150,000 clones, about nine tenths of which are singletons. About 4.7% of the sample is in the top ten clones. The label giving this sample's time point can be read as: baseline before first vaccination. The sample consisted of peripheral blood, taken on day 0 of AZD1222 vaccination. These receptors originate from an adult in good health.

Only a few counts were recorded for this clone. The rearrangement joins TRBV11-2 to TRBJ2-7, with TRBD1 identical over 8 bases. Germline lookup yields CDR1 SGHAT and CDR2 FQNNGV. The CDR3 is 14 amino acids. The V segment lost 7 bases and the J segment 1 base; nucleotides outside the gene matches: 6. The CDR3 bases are TGTGCCAGCACCGAACAGGGGGTTTCCTACGAGCAGTACTTC. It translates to CASTEQGVSYEQYF.

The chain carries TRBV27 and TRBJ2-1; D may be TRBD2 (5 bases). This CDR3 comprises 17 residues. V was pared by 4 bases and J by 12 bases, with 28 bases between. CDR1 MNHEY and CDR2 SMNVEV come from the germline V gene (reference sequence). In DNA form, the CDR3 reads TGTGCCAGCAGTTCCCCCCCGTTCCGGGGTATACTCGCTGGGCAGTTCTTC. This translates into CASSSPPFRGILAGQFF.

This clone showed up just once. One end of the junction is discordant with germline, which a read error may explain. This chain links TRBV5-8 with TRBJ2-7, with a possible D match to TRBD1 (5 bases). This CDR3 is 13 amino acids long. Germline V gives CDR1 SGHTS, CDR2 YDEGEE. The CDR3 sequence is CASSLTRVYGQYF. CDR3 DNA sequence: TGTGCCAGCAGCTTGACCAGGGTCTACGGGCAGTACTTC.

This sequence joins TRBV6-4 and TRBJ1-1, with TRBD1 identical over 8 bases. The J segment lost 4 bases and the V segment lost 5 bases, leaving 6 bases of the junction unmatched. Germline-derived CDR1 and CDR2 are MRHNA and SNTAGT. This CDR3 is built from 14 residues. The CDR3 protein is CASSQTGGRTEAFF. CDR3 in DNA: TGTGCCAGCAGTCAAACAGGGGGTCGCACTGAAGCTTTCTTT.

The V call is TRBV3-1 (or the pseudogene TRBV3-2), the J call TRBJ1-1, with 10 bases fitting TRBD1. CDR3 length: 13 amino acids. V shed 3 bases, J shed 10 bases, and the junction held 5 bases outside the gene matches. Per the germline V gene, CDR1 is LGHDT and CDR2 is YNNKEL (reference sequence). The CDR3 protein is CASSHRRQGAAFF. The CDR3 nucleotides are TGTGCCAGCAGCCATCGTCGACAGGGGGCAGCTTTCTTT.

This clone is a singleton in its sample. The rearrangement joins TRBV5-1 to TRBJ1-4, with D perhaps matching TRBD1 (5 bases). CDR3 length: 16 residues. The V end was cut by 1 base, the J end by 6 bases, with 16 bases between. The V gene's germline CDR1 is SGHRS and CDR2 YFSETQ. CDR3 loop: CASSLSGQPYYEKLFF. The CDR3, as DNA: TGCGCCAGCAGCTTGAGCGGACAACCATACTATGAAAAACTGTTTTTT.

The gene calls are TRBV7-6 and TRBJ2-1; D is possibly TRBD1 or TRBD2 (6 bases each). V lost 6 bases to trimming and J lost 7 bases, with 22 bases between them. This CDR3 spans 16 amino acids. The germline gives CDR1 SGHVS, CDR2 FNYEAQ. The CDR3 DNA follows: TGTGCCAGCAGTTATGAGACGAGAAGGGGGAGGAATGAGCAGTTCTTC. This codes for CASSYETRRGRNEQFF.

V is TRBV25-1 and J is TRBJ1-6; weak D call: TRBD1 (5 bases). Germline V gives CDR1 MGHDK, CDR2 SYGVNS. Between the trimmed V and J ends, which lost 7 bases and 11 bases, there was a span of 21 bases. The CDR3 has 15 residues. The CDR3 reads CASTEGPIETAPLHF. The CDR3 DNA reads TGTGCCAGCACCGAAGGCCCCATTGAGACAGCACCCCTCCACTTT. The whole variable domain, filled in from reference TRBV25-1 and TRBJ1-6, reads EADIYQTPRYLVIGTGKKITLECSQTMGHDKMYWYQQDPGMELHLIHYSYGVNSTEKGDLSSESTVSRIRTEHFPLTLESARPSHTSQYLCASTEGPIETAPLHFGNGTRLTVT.

The CDR3 loop reads CASSQGAYEQYF. In DNA form, the CDR3 reads TGTGCCAGCAGCCAGGGCGCCTACGAGCAGTACTTC. The rearrangement joins TRBV28 to TRBJ2-7, with D perhaps matching TRBD1 (5 bases). V lost 6 bases to trimming and J lost 2 bases, with 8 bases between them. Germline CDR1 MDHEN, CDR2 SYDVKM. The CDR3 spans 12 residues. Full variable domain (remainder filled in from reference TRBV28 and TRBJ2-7): DVKVTQSSRYLVKRTGEKVFLECVQDMDHENMFWYRQDPGLGLRLIYFSYDVKMKEKGDIPEGYSVSREKKERFSLILESASTNQTSMYLCASSQGAYEQYFGPGTRLTVT.

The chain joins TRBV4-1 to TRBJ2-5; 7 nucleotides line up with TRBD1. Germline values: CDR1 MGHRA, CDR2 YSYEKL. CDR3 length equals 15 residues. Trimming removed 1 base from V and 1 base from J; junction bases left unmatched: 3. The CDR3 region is CASSQGQGPQETQYF. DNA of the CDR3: TGCGCCAGCAGCCAAGGACAGGGCCCCCAAGAGACCCAGTACTTC.

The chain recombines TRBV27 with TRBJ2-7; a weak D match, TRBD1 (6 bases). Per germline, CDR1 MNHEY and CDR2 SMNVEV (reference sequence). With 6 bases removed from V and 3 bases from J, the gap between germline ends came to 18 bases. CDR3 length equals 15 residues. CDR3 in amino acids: CASRRKRDTDYEQYF. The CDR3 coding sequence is TGTGCCAGCAGACGCAAACGGGACACCGACTACGAGCAGTACTTC.

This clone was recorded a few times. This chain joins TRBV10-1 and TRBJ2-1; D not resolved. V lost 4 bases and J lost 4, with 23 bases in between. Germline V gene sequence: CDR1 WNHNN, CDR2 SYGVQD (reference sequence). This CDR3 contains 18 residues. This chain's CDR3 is CASSVGPSDTKPYNEQFF. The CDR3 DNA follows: TGCGCCAGCAGTGTAGGCCCTTCGGATACAAAACCGTACAATGAGCAGTTCTTC.

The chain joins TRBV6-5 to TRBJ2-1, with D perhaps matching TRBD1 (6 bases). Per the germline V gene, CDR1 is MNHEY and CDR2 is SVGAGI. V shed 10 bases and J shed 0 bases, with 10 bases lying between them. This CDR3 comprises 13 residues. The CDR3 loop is CATRGFSYNEQFF. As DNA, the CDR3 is TGTGCCACCAGGGGTTTCTCCTACAATGAGCAGTTCTTC.

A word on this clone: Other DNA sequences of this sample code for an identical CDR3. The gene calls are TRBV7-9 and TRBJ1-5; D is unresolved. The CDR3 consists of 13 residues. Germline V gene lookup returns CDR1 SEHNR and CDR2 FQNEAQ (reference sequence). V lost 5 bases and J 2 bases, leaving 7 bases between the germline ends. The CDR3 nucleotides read TGTGCCAGCAGCCCCGACGGCAATCAGCCCCAGCATTTT. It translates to CASSPDGNQPQHF.

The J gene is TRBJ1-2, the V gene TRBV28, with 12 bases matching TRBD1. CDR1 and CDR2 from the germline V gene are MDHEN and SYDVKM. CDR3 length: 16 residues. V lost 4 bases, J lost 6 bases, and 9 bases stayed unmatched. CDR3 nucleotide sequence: TGTGCCAGCAGTTCCCCCGGGACAGGGGGCGTTAATGGCTACACCTTC. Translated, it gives CASSSPGTGGVNGYTF.

Written as DNA, the CDR3 is TGTGCCAGCAGTCCCACCTTGGACAGGGGGCGCCCCCTCCACTTT. Translating gives CASSPTLDRGRPLHF. V gene TRBV6-5 combines with J gene TRBJ1-6; the match to TRBD1 covers 11 bases. V lost 5 bases to trimming and J lost 13 bases; unmatched junction nucleotides: 10. The CDR3 contains 15 residues. In germline, CDR1 is MNHEY, CDR2 SVGAGI.

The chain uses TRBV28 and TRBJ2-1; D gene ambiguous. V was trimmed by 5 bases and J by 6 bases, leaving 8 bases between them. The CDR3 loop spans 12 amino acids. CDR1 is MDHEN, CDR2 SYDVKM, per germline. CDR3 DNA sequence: TGTGCCAGCAGTCACCGGGTCAATGAGCAGTTCTTC. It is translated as CASSHRVNEQFF.

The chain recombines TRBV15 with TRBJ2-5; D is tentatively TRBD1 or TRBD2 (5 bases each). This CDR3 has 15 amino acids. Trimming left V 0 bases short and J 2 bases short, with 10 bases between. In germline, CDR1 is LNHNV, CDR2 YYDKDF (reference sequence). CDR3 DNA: TGTGCCACCAGCAGAGATACGGGACGGCAAGAGACCCAGTACTTC. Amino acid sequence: CATSRDTGRQETQYF. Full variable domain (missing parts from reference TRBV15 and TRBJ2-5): DAMVIQNPRYQVTQFGKPVTLSCSQTLNHNVMYWYQQKSSQAPKLLFHYYDKDFNNEADTPDNFQSRRPNTSFCFLDIRSPGLGDTAMYLCATSRDTGRQETQYFGPGTRLLVL.

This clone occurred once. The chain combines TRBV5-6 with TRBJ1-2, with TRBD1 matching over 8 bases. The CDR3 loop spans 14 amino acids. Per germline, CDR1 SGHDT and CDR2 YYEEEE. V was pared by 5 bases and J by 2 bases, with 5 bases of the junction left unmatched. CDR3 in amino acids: CASSKGQGNYGYTF. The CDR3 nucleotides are TGTGCCAGCAGTAAAGGACAGGGAAACTATGGCTACACCTTC. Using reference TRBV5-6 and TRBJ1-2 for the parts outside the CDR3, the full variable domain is DAGVTQSPTHLIKTRGQQVTLRCSPKSGHDTVSWYQQALGQGPQFIFQYYEEEERQRGNFPDRFSGHQFPNYSSELNVNALLLGDSALYLCASSKGQGNYGYTFGSGTRLTVV.

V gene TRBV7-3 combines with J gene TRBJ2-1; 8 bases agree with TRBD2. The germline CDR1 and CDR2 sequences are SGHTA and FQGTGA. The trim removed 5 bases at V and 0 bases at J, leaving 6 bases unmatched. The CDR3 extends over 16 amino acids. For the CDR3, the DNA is TGTGCCAGCAGCCTTGGCAGCGGGAGCTCCTACAATGAGCAGTTCTTC. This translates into CASSLGSGSSYNEQFF.

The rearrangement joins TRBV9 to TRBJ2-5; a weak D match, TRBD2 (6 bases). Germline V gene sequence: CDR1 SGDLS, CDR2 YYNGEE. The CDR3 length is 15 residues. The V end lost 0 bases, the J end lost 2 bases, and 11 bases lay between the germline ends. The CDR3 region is CASSVASAGQETQYF. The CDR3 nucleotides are TGTGCCAGCAGCGTAGCTAGCGCCGGGCAAGAGACCCAGTACTTC.

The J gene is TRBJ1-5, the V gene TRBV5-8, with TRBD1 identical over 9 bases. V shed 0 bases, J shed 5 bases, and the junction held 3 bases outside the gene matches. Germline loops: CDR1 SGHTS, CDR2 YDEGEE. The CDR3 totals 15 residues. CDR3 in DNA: TGTGCCAGCAGCTTGGGGACAGGGGCATATCAGCCCCAGCATTTT. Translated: CASSLGTGAYQPQHF.

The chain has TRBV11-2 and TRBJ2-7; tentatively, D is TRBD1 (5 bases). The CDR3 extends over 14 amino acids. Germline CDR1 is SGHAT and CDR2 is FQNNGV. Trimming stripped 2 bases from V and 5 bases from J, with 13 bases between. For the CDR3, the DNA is TGTGCCAGCAGCTTAACGTCCAGGGTCCACGAGCAGTACTTC. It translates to CASSLTSRVHEQYF.

The CDR3 region is CASSLGGRRGTEAFF. CDR3 DNA sequence: TGTGCCAGCAGTTTAGGCGGCCGAAGAGGCACTGAAGCTTTCTTT. The chain has TRBV28 and TRBJ1-1; D is undetermined. The germline V gene has CDR1 MDHEN and CDR2 SYDVKM. The germline V and J ends were trimmed by 2 bases and 4 bases, with 14 bases remaining between them. There are 15 residues in the CDR3.

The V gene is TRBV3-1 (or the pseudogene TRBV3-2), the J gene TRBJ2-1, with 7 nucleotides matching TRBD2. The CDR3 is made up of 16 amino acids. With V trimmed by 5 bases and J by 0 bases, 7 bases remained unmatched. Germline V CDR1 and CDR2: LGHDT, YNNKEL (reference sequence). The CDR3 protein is CASSYPGLRSYNEQFF. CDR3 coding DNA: TGTGCCAGCAGCTACCCGGGACTACGCTCCTACAATGAGCAGTTCTTC.

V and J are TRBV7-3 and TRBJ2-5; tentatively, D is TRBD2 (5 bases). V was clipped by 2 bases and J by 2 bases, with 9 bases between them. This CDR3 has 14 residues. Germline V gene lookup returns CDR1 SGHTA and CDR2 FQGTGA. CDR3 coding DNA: TGTGCCAGCAGCTTACGGGATGGGCAAGAGACCCAGTACTTC. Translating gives CASSLRDGQETQYF. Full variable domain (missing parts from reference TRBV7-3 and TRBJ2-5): GAGVSQTPSNKVTEKGKYVELRCDPISGHTALYWYRQSLGQGPEFLIYFQGTGAADDSGLPNDRFFAVRPEGSVSTLKIQRTERGDSAVYLCASSLRDGQETQYFGPGTRLLVL.

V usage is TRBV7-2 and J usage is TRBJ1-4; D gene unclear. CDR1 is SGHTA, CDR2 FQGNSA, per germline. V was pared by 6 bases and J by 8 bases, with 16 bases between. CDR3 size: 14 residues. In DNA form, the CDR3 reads TGTGCCAGCAGACGAACTACTTCGGTGGAAAAACTGTTTTTT. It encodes CASRRTTSVEKLFF.

The CDR3 loop is CASSLALLTGGVHEQYF. DNA for the CDR3: TGTGCCAGCAGCTTAGCTTTGCTGACAGGGGGCGTCCACGAGCAGTACTTC. This chain links TRBV11-2 with TRBJ2-7; TRBD1 matches at 10 bases. The CDR3 covers 17 residues. From germline, CDR1 is SGHAT and CDR2 FQNNGV. V dropped 1 base and J dropped 5; count of bases not matched to a gene: 11. The full variable domain, rest sourced from reference TRBV11-2 and TRBJ2-7, is EAGVAQSPRYKIIEKRQSVAFWCNPISGHATLYWYQQILGQGPKLLIQFQNNGVVDDSQLPKDRFSAERLKGVDSTLKIQPAKLEDSAVYLCASSLALLTGGVHEQYFGPGTRLTVT.

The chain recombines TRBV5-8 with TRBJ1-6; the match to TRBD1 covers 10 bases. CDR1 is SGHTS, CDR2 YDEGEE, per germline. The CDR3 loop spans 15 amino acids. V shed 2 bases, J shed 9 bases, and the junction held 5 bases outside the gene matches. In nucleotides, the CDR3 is TGTGCCAGCAGCTTCACGGGACAGGGGCCTTCACCCCTCCACTTT. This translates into CASSFTGQGPSPLHF.

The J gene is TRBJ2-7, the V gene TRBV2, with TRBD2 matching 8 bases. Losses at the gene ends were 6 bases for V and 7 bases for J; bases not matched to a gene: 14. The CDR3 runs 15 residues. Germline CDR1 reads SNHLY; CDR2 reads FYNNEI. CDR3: CASRMHSGATGEQYF. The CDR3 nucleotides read TGTGCCAGCAGGATGCATAGCGGGGCCACTGGGGAGCAGTACTTC. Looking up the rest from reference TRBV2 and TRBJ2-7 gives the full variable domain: EPEVTQTPSHQVTQMGQEVILRCVPISNHLYFYWYRQILGQKVEFLVSFYNNEISEKSEIFDDQFSVERPDGSNFTLKIRSTKLEDSAMYFCASRMHSGATGEQYFGPGTRLTVT.